Here is one T cell receptor beta chain with its context. Its specificity is not known. The sample contains more than one DNA sequence encoding this CDR3. Trimming left V 0 bases short and J 2 bases short, with 11 bases between. The CDR3 runs to 16 residues. Germline V gene data show CDR1 as MGHRA and CDR2 as YSYEKL. These data come from a study of beta chain features in type 1 diabetes. Study-level information: In all, 107,917,701 sorted cells from all samples were analyzed.

The single heparinised draw taken from each donor contained around 100 mL of blood on average. Central memory, naive, regulatory and stem cell-like memory CD4+ cells were sorted by CD45RO/CCR7/CD25/CD127/CD95/CD27. The study's findings and limits: Shorter TCRB CDR3s, moderately but significantly so, marked every one of the four CD4+ subsets in Type 1 diabetes patients. In patients and controls equally, PCR might favor templates that are shorter.

Reverse transcription of all isolated RNA meant that expressed TCRB transcripts were sequenced. Assay used: immunoSEQ multiplex PCR; TCRdb lists only in-frame clones, some missing. The data contain more than 300,000 clones, over 8.5% of them singletons. The sample was central memory CD4+ T cells from blood. The receptor was derived from a man aged 30 to 39 with type 1 diabetes. The J gene is TRBJ1-5, the V gene TRBV4-1; a possible D gene is TRBD1 (5 bases). Written as DNA, the CDR3 is TGCGCCAGCAGCCAAGATGGGGGAATAGGCAATCAGCCCCAGCATTTT. Translated: CASSQDGGIGNQPQHF.